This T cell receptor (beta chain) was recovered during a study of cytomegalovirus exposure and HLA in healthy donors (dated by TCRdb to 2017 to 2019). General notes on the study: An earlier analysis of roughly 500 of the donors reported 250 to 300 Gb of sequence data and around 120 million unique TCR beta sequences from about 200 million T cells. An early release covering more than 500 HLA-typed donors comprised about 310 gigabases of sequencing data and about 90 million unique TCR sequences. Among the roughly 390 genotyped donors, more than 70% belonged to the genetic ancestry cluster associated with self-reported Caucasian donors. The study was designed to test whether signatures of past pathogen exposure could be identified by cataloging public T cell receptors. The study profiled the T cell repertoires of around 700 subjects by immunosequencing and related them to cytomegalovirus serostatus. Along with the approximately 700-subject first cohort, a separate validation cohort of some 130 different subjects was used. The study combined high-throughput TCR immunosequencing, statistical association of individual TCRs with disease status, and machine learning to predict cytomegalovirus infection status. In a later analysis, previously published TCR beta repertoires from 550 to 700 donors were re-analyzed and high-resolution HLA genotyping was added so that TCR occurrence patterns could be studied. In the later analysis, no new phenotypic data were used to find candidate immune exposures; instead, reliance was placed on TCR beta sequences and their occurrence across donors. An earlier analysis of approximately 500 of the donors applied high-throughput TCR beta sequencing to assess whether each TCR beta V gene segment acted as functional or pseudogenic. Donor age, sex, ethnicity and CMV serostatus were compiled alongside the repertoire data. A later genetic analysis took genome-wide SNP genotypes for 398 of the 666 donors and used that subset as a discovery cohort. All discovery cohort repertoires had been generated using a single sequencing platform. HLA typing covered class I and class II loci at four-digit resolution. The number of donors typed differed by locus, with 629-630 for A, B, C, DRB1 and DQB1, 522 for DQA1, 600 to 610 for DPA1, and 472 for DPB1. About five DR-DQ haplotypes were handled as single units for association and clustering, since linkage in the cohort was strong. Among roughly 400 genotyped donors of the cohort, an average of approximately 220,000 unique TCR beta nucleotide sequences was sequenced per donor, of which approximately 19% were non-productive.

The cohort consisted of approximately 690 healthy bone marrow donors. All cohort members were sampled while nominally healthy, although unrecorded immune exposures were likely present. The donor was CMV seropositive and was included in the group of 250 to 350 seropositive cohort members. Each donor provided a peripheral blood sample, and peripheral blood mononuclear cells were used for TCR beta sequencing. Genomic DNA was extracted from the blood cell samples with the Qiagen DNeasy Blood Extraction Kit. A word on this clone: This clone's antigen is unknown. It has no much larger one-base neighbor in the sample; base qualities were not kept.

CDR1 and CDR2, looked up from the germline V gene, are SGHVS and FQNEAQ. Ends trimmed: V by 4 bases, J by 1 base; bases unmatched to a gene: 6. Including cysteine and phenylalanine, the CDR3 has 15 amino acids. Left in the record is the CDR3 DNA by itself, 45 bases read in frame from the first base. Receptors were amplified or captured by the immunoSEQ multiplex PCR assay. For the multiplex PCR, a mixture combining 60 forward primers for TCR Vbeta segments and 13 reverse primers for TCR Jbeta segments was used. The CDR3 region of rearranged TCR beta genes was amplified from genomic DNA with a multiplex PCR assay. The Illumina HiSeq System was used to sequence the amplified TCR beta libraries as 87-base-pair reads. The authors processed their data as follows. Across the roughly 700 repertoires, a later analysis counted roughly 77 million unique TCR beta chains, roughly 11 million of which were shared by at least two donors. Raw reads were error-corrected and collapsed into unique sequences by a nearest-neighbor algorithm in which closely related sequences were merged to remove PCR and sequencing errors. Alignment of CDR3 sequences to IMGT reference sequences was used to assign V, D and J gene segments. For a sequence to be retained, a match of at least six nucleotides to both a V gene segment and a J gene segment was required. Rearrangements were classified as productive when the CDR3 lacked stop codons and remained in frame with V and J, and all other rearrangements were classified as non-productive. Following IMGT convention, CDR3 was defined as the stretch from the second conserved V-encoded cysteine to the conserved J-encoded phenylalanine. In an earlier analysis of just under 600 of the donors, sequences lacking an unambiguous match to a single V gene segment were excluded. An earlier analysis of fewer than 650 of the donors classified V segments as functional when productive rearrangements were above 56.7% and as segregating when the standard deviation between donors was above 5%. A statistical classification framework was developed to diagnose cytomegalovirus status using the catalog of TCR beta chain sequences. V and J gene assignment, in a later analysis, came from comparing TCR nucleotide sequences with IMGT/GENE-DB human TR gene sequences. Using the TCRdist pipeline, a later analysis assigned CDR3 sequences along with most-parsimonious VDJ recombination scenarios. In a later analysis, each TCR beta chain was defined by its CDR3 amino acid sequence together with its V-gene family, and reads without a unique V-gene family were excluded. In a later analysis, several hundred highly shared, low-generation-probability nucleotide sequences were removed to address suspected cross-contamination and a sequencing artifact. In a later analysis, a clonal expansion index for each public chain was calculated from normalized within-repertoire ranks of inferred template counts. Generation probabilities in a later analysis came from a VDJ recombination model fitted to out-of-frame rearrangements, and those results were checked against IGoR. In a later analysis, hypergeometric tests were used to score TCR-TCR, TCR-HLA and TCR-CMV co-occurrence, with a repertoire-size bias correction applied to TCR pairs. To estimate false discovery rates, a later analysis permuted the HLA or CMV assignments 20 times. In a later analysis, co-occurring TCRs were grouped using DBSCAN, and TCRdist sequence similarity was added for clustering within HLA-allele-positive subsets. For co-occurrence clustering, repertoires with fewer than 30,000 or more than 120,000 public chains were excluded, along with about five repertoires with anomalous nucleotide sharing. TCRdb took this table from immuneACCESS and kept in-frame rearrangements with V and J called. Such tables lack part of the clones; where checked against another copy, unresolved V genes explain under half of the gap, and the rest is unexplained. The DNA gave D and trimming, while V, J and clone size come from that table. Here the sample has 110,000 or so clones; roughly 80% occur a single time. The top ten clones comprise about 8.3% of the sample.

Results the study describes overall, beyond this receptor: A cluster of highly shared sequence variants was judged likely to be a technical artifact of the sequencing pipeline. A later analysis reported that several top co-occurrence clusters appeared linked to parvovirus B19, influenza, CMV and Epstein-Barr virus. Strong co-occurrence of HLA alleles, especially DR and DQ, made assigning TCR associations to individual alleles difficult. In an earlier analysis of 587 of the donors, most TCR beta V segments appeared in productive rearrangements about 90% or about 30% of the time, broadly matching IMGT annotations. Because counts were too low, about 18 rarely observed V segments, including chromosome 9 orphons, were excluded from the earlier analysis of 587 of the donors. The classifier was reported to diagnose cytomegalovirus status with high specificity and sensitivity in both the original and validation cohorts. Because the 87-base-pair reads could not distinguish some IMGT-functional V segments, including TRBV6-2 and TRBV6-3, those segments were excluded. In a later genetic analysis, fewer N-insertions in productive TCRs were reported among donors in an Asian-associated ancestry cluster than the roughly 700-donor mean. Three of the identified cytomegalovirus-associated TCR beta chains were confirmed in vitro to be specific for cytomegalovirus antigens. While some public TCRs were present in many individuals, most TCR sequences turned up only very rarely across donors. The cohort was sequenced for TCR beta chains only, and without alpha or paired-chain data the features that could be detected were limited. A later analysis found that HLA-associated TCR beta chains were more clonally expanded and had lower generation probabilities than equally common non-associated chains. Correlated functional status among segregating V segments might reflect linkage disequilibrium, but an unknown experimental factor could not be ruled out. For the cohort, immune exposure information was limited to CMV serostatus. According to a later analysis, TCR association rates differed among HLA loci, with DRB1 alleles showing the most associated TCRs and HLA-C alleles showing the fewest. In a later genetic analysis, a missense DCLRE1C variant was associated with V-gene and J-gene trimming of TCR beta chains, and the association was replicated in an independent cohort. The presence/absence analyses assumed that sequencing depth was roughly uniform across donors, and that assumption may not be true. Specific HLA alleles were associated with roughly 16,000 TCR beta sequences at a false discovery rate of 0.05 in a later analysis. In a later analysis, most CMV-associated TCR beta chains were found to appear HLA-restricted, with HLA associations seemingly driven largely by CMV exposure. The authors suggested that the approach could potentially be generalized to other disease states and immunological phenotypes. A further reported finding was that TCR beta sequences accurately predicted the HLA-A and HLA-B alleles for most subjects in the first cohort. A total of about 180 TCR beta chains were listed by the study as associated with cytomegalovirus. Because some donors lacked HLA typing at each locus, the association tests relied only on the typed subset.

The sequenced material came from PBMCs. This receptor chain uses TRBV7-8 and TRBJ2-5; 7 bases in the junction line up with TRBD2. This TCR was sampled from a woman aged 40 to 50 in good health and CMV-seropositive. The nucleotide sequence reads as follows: TGTGCCAGCAGCTCTTATAGCGGGCCCCAAGAGACCCAGTACTTC. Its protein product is CASSSYSGPQETQYF.